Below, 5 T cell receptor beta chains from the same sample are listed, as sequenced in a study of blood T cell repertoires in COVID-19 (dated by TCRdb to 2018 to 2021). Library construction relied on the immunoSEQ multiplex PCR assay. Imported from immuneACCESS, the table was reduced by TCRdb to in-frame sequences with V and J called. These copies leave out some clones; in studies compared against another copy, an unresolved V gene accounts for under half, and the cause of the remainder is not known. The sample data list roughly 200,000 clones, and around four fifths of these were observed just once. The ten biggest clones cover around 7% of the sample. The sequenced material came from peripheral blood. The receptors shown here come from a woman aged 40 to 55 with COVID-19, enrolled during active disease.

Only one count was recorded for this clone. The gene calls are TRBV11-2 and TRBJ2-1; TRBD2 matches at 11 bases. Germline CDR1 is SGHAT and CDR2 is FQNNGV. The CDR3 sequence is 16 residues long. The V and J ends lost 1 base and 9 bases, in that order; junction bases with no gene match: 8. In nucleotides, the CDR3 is TGTGCCAGCAGCTTAGCGGCTAGCGGGAGGTTTGTTGAGCAGTTCTTC. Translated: CASSLAASGRFVEQFF.

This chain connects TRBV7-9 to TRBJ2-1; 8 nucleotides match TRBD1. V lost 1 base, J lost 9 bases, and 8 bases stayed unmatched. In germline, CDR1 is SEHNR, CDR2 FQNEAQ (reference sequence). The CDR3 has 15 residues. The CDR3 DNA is TGTGCCAGCAGCTTAGTGCAGGGGGCTGGGGTTGAGCAGTTCTTC. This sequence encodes CASSLVQGAGVEQFF.

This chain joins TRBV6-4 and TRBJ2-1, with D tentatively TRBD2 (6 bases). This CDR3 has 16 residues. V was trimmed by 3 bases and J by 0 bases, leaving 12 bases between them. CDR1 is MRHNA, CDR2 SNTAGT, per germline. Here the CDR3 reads CASSEGLSSSYNEQFF. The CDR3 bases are TGTGCCAGCAGTGAAGGACTATCGAGCTCCTACAATGAGCAGTTCTTC.

Written as DNA, the CDR3 is TGTGCCAGCAGTCCGACAGGGGGCGCGGAGACCCAGTACTTC. Its protein is CASSPTGGAETQYF. This rearrangement joins TRBV6-4 to TRBJ2-5, with 10 bases aligning to TRBD1. V dropped 5 bases and J dropped 5; count of bases not matched to a gene: 5. Germline CDR1 reads MRHNA; CDR2 reads SNTAGT. CDR3 size: 14 residues.

The CDR3 loop is CASSLMTAYGYTF. As DNA, the CDR3 is TGTGCCAGCAGTTTGATGACAGCATATGGCTACACCTTC. The rearrangement links TRBV28 to TRBJ1-2; tentative D call: TRBD1 (5 bases). The V and J ends lost 3 bases and 5 bases respectively, with 10 bases between them. Germline lookup yields CDR1 MDHEN and CDR2 SYDVKM. This CDR3 is built from 13 residues.